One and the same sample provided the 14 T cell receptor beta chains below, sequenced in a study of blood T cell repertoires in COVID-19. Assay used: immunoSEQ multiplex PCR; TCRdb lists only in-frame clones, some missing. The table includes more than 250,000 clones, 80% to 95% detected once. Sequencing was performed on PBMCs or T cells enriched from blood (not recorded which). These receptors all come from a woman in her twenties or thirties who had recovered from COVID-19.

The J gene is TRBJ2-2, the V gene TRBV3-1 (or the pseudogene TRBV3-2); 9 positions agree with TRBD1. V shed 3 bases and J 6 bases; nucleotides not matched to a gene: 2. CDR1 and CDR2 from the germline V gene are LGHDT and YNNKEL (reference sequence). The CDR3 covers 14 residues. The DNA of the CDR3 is TGTGCCAGCAGCCAGGGACAGGGATCCGGGGAGCTGTTTTTT. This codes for CASSQGQGSGELFF.

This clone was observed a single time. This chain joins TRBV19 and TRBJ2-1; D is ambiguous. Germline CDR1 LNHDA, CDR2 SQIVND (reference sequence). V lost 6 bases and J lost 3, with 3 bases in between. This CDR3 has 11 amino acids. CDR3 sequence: CASSRYNEQFF. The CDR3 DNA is TGTGCCAGTAGCCGCTACAATGAGCAGTTCTTC.

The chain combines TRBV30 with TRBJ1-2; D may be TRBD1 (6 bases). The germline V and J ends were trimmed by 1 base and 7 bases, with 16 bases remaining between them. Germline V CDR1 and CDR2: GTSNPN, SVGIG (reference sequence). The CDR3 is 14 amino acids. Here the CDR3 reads CAWSGVVRGSGYTF. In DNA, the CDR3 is TGTGCCTGGAGTGGTGTAGTGAGGGGGTCTGGCTACACCTTC.

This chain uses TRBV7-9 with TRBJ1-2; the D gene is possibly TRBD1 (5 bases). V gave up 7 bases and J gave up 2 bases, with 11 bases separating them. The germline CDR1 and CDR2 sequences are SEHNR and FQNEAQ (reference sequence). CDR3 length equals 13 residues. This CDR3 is CASTRDLNYGYTF. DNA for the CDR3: TGTGCCAGCACCAGGGACTTGAACTATGGCTACACCTTC.

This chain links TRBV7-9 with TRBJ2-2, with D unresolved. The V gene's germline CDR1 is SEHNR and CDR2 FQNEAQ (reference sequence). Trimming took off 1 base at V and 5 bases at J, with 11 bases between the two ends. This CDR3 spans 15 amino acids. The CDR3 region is CASSLDPGRTGELFF. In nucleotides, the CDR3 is TGTGCCAGCAGCTTAGATCCGGGTCGGACCGGGGAGCTGTTTTTT.

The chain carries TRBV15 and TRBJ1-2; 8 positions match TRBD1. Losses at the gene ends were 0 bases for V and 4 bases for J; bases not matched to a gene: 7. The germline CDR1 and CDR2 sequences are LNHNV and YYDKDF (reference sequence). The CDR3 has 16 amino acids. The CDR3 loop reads CATSREVAGGGYGYTF. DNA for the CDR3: TGTGCCACCAGCAGAGAGGTTGCAGGGGGCGGCTATGGCTACACCTTC.

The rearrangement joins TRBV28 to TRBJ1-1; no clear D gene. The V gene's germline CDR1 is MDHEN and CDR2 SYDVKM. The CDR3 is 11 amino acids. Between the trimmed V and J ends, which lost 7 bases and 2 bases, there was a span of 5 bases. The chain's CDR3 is CASTGNTEAFF. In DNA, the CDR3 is TGTGCCAGCACGGGAAACACTGAAGCTTTCTTT.

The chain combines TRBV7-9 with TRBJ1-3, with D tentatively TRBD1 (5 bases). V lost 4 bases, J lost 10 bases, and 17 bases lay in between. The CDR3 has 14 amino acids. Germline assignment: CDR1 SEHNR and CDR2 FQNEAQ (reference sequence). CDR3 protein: CASSSEGPGGTIYF. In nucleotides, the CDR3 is TGTGCCAGCAGCTCCGAGGGCCCGGGGGGGACCATATATTTT.

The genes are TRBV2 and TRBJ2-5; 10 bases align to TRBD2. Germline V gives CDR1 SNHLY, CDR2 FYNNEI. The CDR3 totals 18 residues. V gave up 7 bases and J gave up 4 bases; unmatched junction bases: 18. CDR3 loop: CASNGVGLAGEVGETQYF. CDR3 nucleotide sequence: TGTGCCAGCAACGGGGTCGGGCTAGCGGGAGAGGTAGGAGAGACCCAGTACTTC.

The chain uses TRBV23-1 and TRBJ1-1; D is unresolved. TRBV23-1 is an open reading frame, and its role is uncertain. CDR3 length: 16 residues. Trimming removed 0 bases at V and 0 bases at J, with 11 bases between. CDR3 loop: CASSQSILQMNTEAFF. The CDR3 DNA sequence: TGCGCCAGCAGTCAATCCATTCTGCAGATGAACACTGAAGCTTTCTTT.

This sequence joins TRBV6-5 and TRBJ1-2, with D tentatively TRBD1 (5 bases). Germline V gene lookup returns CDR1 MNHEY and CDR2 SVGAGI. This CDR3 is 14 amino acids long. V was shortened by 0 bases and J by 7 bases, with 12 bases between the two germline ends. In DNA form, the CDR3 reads TGTGCCAGCAGTTACTCGATGGCCGGGGGTGGCTACACCTTC. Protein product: CASSYSMAGGGYTF.

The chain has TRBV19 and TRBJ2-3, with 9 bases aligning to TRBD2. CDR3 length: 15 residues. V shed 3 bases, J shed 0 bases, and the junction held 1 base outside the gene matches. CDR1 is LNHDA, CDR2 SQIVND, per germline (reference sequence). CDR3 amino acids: CASSMLAGSTDTQYF. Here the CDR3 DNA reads TGTGCCAGTAGTATGCTAGCGGGGAGCACAGATACGCAGTATTTT.

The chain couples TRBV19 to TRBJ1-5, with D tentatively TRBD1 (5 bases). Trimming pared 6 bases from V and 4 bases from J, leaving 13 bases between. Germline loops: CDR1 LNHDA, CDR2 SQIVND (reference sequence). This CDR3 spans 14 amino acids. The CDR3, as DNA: TGTGCCAGTAGCGGAAACTACAGGAATCAGCCCCAGCATTTT. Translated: CASSGNYRNQPQHF.

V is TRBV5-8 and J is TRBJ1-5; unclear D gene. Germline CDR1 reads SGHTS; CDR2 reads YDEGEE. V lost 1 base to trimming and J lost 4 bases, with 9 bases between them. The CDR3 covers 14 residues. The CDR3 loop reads CASSLIPLNQPQHF. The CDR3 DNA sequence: TGTGCCAGCAGCTTGATCCCCTTAAATCAGCCCCAGCATTTT.